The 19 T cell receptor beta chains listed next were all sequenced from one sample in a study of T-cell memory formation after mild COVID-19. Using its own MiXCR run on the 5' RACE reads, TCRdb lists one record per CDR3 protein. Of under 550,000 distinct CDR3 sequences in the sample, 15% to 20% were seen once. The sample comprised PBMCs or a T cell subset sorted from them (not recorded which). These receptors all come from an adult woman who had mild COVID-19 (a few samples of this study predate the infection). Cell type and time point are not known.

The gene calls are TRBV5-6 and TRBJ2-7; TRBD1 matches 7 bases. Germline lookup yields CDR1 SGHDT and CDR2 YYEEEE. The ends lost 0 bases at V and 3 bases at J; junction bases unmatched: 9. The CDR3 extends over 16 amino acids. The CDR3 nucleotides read TGTGCCAGCAGCTTGGGAGTTTTACAGGGGATCTACGAGCAGTACTTC. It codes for CASSLGVLQGIYEQYF.

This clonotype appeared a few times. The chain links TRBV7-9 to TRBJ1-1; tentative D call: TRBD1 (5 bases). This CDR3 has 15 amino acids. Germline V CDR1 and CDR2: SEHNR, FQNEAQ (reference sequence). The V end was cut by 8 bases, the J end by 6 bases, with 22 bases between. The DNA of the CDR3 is TGTGCCAGCCGCTCGGGGGGGGACCTGTGGGCTGAAGCTTTCTTT. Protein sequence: CASRSGGDLWAEAFF.

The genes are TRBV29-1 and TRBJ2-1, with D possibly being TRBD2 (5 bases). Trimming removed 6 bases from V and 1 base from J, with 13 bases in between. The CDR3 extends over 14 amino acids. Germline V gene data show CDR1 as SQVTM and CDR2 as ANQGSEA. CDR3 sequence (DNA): TGCAGCGTCTACGGGGATTTTTCCTACAATGAGCAGTTCTTC. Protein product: CSVYGDFSYNEQFF.

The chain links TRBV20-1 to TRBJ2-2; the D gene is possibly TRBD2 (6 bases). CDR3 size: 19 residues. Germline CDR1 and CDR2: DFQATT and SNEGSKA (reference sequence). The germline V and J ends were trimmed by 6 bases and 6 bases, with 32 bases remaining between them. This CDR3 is CSAKGPDILVDGEAGELFF. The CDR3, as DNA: TGCAGTGCAAAGGGCCCGGACATCCTTGTTGACGGGGAGGCCGGGGAGCTGTTTTTT.

CDR3 nucleotides: TGCGCCAGCAGCCAAGGGACGCAGTCAACCTACGAGCAGTACTTC. Translated: CASSQGTQSTYEQYF. The chain links TRBV4-1 to TRBJ2-7, with D unresolved. Per the germline V gene, CDR1 is MGHRA and CDR2 is YSYEKL. Trimming shortened V by 1 base and J by 2 bases, and 12 bases separated the two germline ends. The CDR3 covers 15 residues.

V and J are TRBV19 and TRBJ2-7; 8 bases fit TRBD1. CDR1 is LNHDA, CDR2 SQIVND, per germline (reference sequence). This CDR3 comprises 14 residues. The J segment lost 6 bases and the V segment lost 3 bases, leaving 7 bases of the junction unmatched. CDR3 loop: CASSIGTGVFEQYF. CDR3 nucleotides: TGTGCCAGTAGTATTGGGACAGGTGTTTTCGAGCAGTACTTC.

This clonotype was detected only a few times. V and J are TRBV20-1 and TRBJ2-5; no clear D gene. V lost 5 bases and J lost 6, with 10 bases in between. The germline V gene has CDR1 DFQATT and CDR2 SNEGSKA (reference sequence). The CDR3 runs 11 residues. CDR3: CSAPLSKTQYF. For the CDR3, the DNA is TGCAGTGCTCCTCTATCGAAGACCCAGTACTTC.

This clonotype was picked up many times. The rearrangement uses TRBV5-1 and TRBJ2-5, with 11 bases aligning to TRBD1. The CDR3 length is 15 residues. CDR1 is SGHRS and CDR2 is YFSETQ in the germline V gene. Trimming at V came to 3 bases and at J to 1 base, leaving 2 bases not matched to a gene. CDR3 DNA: TGCGCCAGCAGCTGGGGGACAGGGGGCCAAGAGACCCAGTACTTC. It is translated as CASSWGTGGQETQYF. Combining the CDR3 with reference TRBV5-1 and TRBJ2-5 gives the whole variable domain KAGVTQTPRYLIKTRGQQVTLSCSPISGHRSVSWYQQTPGQGLQFLFEYFSETQRNKGNFPGRFSGRQFSNSRSEMNVSTLELGDSALYLCASSWGTGGQETQYFGPGTRLLVL.

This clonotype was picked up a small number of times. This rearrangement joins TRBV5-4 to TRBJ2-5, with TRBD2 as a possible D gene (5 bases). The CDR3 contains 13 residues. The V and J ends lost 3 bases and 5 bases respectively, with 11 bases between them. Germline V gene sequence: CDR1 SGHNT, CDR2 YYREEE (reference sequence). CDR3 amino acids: CASSSAPGETQYF. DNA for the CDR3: TGTGCCAGCAGCTCGGCCCCGGGGGAGACCCAGTACTTC.

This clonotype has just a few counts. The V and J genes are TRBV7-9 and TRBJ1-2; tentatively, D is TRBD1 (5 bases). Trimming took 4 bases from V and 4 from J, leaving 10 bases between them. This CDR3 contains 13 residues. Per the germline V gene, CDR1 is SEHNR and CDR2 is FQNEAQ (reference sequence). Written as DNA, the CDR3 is TGTGCCAGCAGCTCCGACAGTATCTATGGCTACACCTTC. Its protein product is CASSSDSIYGYTF.

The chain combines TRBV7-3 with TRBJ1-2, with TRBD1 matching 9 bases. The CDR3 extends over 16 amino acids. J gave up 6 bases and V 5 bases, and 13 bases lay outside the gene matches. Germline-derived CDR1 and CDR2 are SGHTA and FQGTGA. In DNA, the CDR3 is TGTGCCAGCAGCCCATCGACGACAGGGGGGATGGATGGCTACACCTTC. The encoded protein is CASSPSTTGGMDGYTF. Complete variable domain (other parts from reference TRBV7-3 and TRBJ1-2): GAGVSQTPSNKVTEKGKYVELRCDPISGHTALYWYRQSLGQGPEFLIYFQGTGAADDSGLPNDRFFAVRPEGSVSTLKIQRTERGDSAVYLCASSPSTTGGMDGYTFGSGTRLTVV.

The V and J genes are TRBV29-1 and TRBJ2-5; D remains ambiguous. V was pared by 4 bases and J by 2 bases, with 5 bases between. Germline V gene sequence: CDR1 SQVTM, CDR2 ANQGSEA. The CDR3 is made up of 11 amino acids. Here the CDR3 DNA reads TGCAGCGTTGGCCCTCAAGAGACCCAGTACTTC. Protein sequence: CSVGPQETQYF.

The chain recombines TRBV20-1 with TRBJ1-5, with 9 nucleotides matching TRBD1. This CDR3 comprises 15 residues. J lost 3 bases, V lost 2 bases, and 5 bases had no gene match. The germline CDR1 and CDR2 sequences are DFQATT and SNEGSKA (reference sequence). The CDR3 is CSARKDRGNNQPQHF. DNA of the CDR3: TGCAGTGCTAGAAAGGACAGGGGTAACAATCAGCCCCAGCATTTT.

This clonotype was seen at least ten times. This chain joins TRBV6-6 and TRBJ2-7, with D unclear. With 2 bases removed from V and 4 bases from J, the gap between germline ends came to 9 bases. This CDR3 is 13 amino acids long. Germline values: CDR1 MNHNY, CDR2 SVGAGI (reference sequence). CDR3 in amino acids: CASSYEWMYEQYF. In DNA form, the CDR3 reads TGTGCCAGCAGTTACGAGTGGATGTACGAGCAGTACTTC.

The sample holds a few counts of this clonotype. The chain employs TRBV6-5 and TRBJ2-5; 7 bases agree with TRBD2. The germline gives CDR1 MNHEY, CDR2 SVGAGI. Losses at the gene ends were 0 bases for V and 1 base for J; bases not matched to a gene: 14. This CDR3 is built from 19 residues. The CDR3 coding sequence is TGTGCCAGCAGTTACTCGAAGGATTGGTGGGCTAGCGGCCAAGAGACCCAGTACTTC. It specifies CASSYSKDWWASGQETQYF.

CDR3 nucleotides: TGTGCCTGGAGTGTTCGGGGAGGGATAAAGTTGCGTGGCTACACCTTC. Its translation is CAWSVRGGIKLRGYTF. The V call is TRBV30, the J call TRBJ1-2; the D is unclear. Trimming pared 0 bases from V and 7 bases from J, leaving 21 bases between. CDR1 is GTSNPN, CDR2 SVGIG, per germline (reference sequence). This CDR3 comprises 16 residues.

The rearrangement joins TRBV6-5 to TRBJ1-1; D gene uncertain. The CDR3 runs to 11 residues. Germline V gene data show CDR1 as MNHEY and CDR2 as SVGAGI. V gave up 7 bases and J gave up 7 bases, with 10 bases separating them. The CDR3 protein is CASTRSGEAFF. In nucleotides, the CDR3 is TGTGCCAGCACCCGGTCTGGTGAAGCTTTCTTT.

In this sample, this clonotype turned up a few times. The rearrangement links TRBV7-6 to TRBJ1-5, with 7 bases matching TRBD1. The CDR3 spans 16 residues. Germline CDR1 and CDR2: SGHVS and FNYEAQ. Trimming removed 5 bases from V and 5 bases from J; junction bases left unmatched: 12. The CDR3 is CASSRFSGGEDQPQHF. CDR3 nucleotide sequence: TGTGCCAGCAGCCGATTTTCAGGGGGGGAGGATCAGCCCCAGCATTTT. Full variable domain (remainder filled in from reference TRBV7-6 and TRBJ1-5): GAGVSQSPRYKVTKRGQDVALRCDPISGHVSLYWYRQALGQGPEFLTYFNYEAQQDKSGLPNDRFSAERPEGSISTLTIQRTEQRDSAMYRCASSRFSGGEDQPQHFGDGTRLSIL.

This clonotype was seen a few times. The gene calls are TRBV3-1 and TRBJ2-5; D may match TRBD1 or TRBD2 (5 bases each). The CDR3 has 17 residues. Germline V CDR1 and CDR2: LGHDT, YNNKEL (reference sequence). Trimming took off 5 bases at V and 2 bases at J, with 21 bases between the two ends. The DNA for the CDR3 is TGTGCCAGCAGCGGGACCTTCTTGAGGAGCTTTCAAGAGACCCAGTACTTC. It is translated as CASSGTFLRSFQETQYF.